The rows below give T cell receptor beta chains drawn from one sample of a study of cytomegalovirus exposure and HLA in healthy donors. This table comes from immunoSEQ multiplex PCR, and its TCRdb copy is limited to in-frame clones, with some not included. Of about 120,000 clones listed, approximately 81% are singletons. The sample was PBMCs. The receptors were sampled from a woman between 25 and 40 years old in good health and CMV-seronegative. Both conserved end residues are part of each CDR3. Fields, in order: clone size, J gene, V gene, CDR3 protein. Size values are once, few and many counts, or a class for expanded clones, and some rows have none.

size: -
J: TRBJ2-3
V: TRBV6-1
CDR3: CASSVTSGGVTDTQYF

size: -
J: TRBJ2-3
V: TRBV2
CDR3: CATRTSGGADTQYF

size: -
J: TRBJ2-5
V: TRBV7-9
CDR3: CASSPLNRVLETQYF

size: -
J: TRBJ1-6
V: TRBV6-1
CDR3: CASSGRGTGSSYNSPLHF

size: -
J: TRBJ1-2
V: TRBV2
CDR3: CASSASTGQSYGYTF

size: -
J: TRBJ1-2
V: TRBV6-1
CDR3: CASSEVGENYGYTF

size: -
J: TRBJ1-3
V: TRBV29-1
CDR3: CSVGAGRGAAGSGNTIYF

size: -
J: TRBJ1-2
V: TRBV6-1
CDR3: CASSAEGGYGYTF

size: -
J: TRBJ1-2
V: TRBV11-2
CDR3: CASSLVSDYGYTF

size: -
J: TRBJ1-4
V: TRBV7-8
CDR3: CASSLRDRREKLFF

size: -
J: TRBJ2-7
V: TRBV29-1
CDR3: CSVIDSYEQYF

size: -
J: TRBJ2-5
V: TRBV2
CDR3: CASSEGGGGAQETQYF

size: -
J: TRBJ2-5
V: TRBV9
CDR3: CASSVVQGAGETQYF

size: -
J: TRBJ2-2
V: TRBV6-5
CDR3: CASRIQGPGELFF

size: -
J: TRBJ2-6
V: TRBV6-1
CDR3: CASSDGGSGANVLTF

size: -
J: TRBJ1-4
V: TRBV9
CDR3: CASSPQHPTGSSEKLFF

size: few
J: TRBJ2-7
V: TRBV11-2
CDR3: CASSSSGYEQYF

size: -
J: TRBJ2-1
V: TRBV4-3
CDR3: CASSQEGTGYYNEQFF

size: few
J: TRBJ2-2
V: TRBV18
CDR3: CASSPPSSLNTGELFF

size: -
J: TRBJ1-1
V: TRBV7-2
CDR3: CASSLQGPEAFF

size: -
J: TRBJ2-3
V: TRBV5-5
CDR3: CASSPWTSGGFTDTQYF

size: -
J: TRBJ2-5
V: TRBV23-1
CDR3: CASSQELAGGGSYQETQYF

size: -
J: TRBJ2-1
V: TRBV10-3
CDR3: CAISGTTYNEQFF

size: -
J: TRBJ1-3
V: TRBV6-6
CDR3: CATRSDRATGNTIYF

size: -
J: TRBJ2-1
V: TRBV23-1
CDR3: CASSPGLGEQFF

size: -
J: TRBJ2-2
V: TRBV25-1
CDR3: CASSVTGTGELFF

size: once
J: TRBJ2-3
V: TRBV7-3
CDR3: CASSLLGRNTDTQYF

size: -
J: TRBJ2-7
V: TRBV5-1
CDR3: CASSETQGQYEQYF

size: -
J: TRBJ2-5
V: TRBV7-7
CDR3: CASSAPGTGGPRQETQYF

size: -
J: TRBJ2-1
V: TRBV12-5
CDR3: CASGLSRDEQFF

size: -
J: TRBJ2-1
V: TRBV25-1
CDR3: CASSESLPGQGVNEQFF

size: -
J: TRBJ2-7
V: TRBV30
CDR3: CAWSGGQGNEQYF

size: many
J: TRBJ1-2
V: TRBV19
CDR3: CASSMGPGGAYGYTF

size: -
J: TRBJ1-2
V: TRBV19
CDR3: CASRSPPDGYTF

size: -
J: TRBJ1-2
V: TRBV2
CDR3: CASRGQAGDGYTF

size: few
J: TRBJ1-6
V: TRBV6-1
CDR3: CASTAGWNSPLHF

size: -
J: TRBJ2-1
V: TRBV9
CDR3: CASSVVPSSYNEQFF

size: -
J: TRBJ2-7
V: TRBV5-1
CDR3: CASSLSGQGTSEQYF